A selection of T cell receptor beta chains follows, all from one sample in a study of T cell responses to AZD1222 COVID-19 vaccine. The protocol was immunoSEQ multiplex PCR, while the TCRdb copy is restricted to in-frame clones and leaves out a portion. Of more than 100,000 clones in the sample, roughly 90% were seen once. Sequencing was performed on peripheral blood, taken on day 0 of AZD1222 vaccination. The receptors originated from an adult in good health. The CDR3 runs from the conserved cysteine through the conserved F or W. The D gene is left open where the match is weak. Clone size appears in some rows only: once, few, many, or a class for an expanded clone.

j_call v_call d_call clone_size cdr3_length cdr3_aa cdr3_nt
TRBJ1-5 TRBV18 . . 13 CASSPGGGEPQHF TGTGCCAGCTCACCAGGGGGCGGCGAGCCCCAGCATTTT
TRBJ1-2 TRBV6-5 . . 12 CASSFDGYGYTF TGTGCCAGCAGTTTTGATGGTTATGGCTACACCTTC
TRBJ1-2 TRBV11-2 TRBD1 . 14 CASSPRGGGFGYTF TGTGCCAGCAGCCCCAGGGGAGGGGGCTTTGGCTACACCTTC
TRBJ2-7 TRBV30 . . 13 CAWSYQKWYEQYF TGTGCCTGGAGCTATCAGAAGTGGTACGAGCAGTACTTC
TRBJ2-7 TRBV7-9 . once 13 CASSLTSSYEQYF TGTGCCAGCAGCTTAACTAGCTCCTACGAGCAGTACTTC
TRBJ2-5 TRBV2 . . 12 CASSPGEETQYF TGTGCCAGCAGTCCAGGGGAAGAGACCCAGTACTTC
TRBJ1-1 TRBV5-5 . once 15 CASNSKGMENTEAFF TGTGCCAGCAATTCAAAGGGGATGGAGAACACTGAAGCTTTCTTT
TRBJ1-1 TRBV21-1 . . 17 CASSKADNRAMNTEAFF TGTGCCAGCAGCAAAGCCGATAACAGGGCGATGAACACTGAAGCTTTCTTT
TRBJ1-4 TRBV7-9 TRBD1 . 14 CASSFQGVGVKLFF TGTGCCAGCAGCTTTCAGGGGGTAGGGGTAAAACTGTTTTTT
TRBJ2-7 TRBV9 . once 12 CASSVVSWEQYF TGTGCCAGCAGCGTAGTCTCCTGGGAGCAGTACTTC
TRBJ1-2 TRBV3-1/TRBV3-2 . . 13 CASSLRQDYGYTF TGTGCCAGCAGCCTGCGACAGGACTATGGCTACACCTTC
TRBJ1-2 TRBV3-1/TRBV3-2 . . 13 CASSQGGGYGYTF TGTGCCAGCAGCCAAGGTGGGGGCTATGGCTACACCTTC
TRBJ2-7 TRBV18 . . 14 CASSPLSETYEQYF TGTGCCAGCTCACCCCTTTCGGAGACCTACGAGCAGTACTTC